This note documents a single TCR beta chain sequence. Its antigen is unknown. The data were obtained in a study of CD8 T cells in ankylosing spondylitis. Construction of TCR beta libraries was performed using quantitative 5'-RACE with molecular barcodes. TCRdb used MiXCR to reprocess the 5' RACE reads, holding one entry per CDR3 protein. The table shows under 950,000 distinct CDR3 sequences, with roughly 19% occurring only once. Study-wide results and limits: Blood from ankylosing spondylitis patients appeared to carry a characteristic roughly eight-variant TCR beta motif. With a CD8+ phenotype, disease-linked clones were relatively rare in peripheral blood.

V was clipped by 8 bases and J by 0 bases, with 14 bases between them. The germline V gene has CDR1 MNHEY and CDR2 SVGEGT. This CDR3 is built from 16 residues. This clonotype was obtained from a male donor with ankylosing spondylitis. The rearrangement uses TRBV6-2 or TRBV6-3 and TRBJ2-6, with a weak D call TRBD2 (5 bases). Sequenced sample: blood, either unsorted or a sorted T cell fraction (not recorded which). CDR3 coding DNA: TGTGCCAGCTGGACTTCGAGTATCTCTGGGGCCAACGTCCTGACTTTC. Its protein product is CASWTSSISGANVLTF.